This T cell receptor (beta chain) is drawn from a study of cytomegalovirus exposure and HLA in healthy donors (dated by TCRdb to 2017 to 2019). Describing the broader study: A later analysis indicated that the 90 to 150 validation repertoires were generated on the platform also employed for the 700 or so repertoires of the first cohort. The study aimed to test whether signatures of past pathogen exposure could be identified by cataloging public T cell receptors. A separate validation cohort of roughly 120 different subjects was used in addition to the roughly 700-subject first cohort. The study combined high-throughput TCR immunosequencing, statistical association of individual TCRs with disease status, and machine learning to predict cytomegalovirus infection status.

V is pared back by 3 bases and J by 9 bases, with 15 bases lying between the germline termini. CDR1 and CDR2 are drawn from the germline V gene (reference sequence): MNHEY, SMNVEV. The CDR3 holds 13 amino acids from the cysteine to the phenylalanine. Solely the CDR3 DNA is kept, with 39 bases framed from the first base. Donors formed part of the validation cohort, which comprised about 130 subjects and was distinct from the first cohort of several hundred subjects. With respect to this clone: Its antigen is currently not known. No clone much larger than this one lies a single base away; base qualities are absent.

Results the study describes overall, beyond this receptor: In vitro tests confirmed that a few of the cytomegalovirus-associated TCR beta chains recognize cytomegalovirus antigens. Most TCR sequences were seen in very few donors, while some public TCRs were found in many individuals. All 130 or so repertoires were used to score co-occurrence in the validation cohort in a later analysis, because that analysis had no HLA typing for the cohort. In a later analysis, TCRs clustered in the first cohort were found to also tend to co-occur in the 130 or so validation repertoires, with around 94% of cluster scores above 0. The study gave a list of about 170 TCR beta chains associated with cytomegalovirus. According to the authors, the approach could potentially be generalized to other disease states and immunological phenotypes. In both the original and validation cohorts, the classifier was reported to diagnose cytomegalovirus status with high specificity and sensitivity.

Library method: the immunoSEQ multiplex PCR assay. As for how the authors treated the data: A statistical classification framework was built to diagnose cytomegalovirus status from the catalog of TCR beta chain sequences. Sourced from immuneACCESS, this table was stored by TCRdb with only in-frame sequences that have V and J called. A share of the clones is absent; for the studies checked, an unresolved V gene accounts for under half, and the remainder has no known explanation. The V and J calls and clone size were taken over from that table, and D and trimming were inferred from the DNA. The sample profile shows 50,000 to 80,000 clones; about 89% of them were found once. The biggest ten clones account for around 1.5% of the sample.

The rearrangement combines TRBV27 with TRBJ2-7; no confident D gene assignment can be made. The sequence was obtained from a woman between 18 and 29 years old in good health and CMV-seronegative. The sequencing input was PBMCs. CDR3 protein: CASSFGLGDGQYF. The DNA reads TGTGCCAGCAGTTTCGGGTTAGGAGACGGGCAGTACTTC.